This T cell receptor (beta chain) came from a study of T-cell reconstitution after alpha-beta-depleted transplantation in children (dated by TCRdb to about 2016). For the wider study: Using TCR repertoire profiling, the study quantitatively followed how T-cell immune reconstitution unfolded in children after TCRalphabeta/CD19-depleted allogeneic hematopoietic cell transplantation. Paper-wide results and their limitations: The apparently early recovery of alphabetaT-cell counts about two months after transplant reportedly depended on only several hundred rapidly expanded clones that came from non-depleted graft cells. Over subsequent months, a decline in hyperexpanded clone frequencies was noted, and after one year, T-cell counts and TCRbeta diversity were mostly ascribed to newly produced T cells. In some patients, high TCRbeta diversity at day 60 was attributed to recipient T cells and intrathymic progenitors that had survived conditioning.

Reading the label with the study, this specimen's treatment or condition is: allogeneic hematopoietic cell transplantation with graft depleted of TCRalphabeta T cells and CD19 B cells. The children who served as transplant recipients had been given grafts of TCRalphabeta/CD19-depleted allogeneic hematopoietic cells. This clonotype occurred a few times. No antigen is known for it. No quality values exist for individual bases; no much larger clone is one base distant. Libraries were made using PCR. Sequencing instrument: Illumina HiSeq 2500. To normalize quantification of the TCRbeta repertoire, the TCR libraries were built with molecular barcoding that relied on unique molecular identifiers. TCRdb ran its own pipeline on the public reads, namely fastp trimming at Q25 and MiXCR clone calling, and kept in-frame beta chains. A single entry per CDR3 protein holds the most common genes and DNA from its merged rows. For this sample there are hundreds of thousands of distinct CDR3 sequences; around 13% appear just once. Jointly, the top ten make up approximately 0.8% of the sample.

The CDR3 goes from the cysteine to the phenylalanine over 16 residues. Only the CDR3 DNA stays, 48 bases, in frame from base 1. Per the germline V gene (reference sequence), SEHNR is the CDR1 and FQNEAQ is the CDR2. The germline ends are 19 bases apart after V is trimmed by 1 base and J by 9 bases. This receptor was obtained from a girl aged 2 to 10 with congenital amegakaryocytic thrombocytopenia, due to receive a stem cell transplant. The V and J genes are TRBV7-9 and TRBJ2-1; the D assignment is uncertain and may be TRBD1 or TRBD2, with 5 bases supporting each. The material sequenced was PBMCs, taken before TCRalphabeta/CD19-depleted stem cell transplant. The DNA reads TGTGCCAGCAGCTTAGATCTTGGTGAAGGGGAGATTGAGCAGTTCTTC. It translates as CASSLDLGEGEIEQFF. The CDR3, completed at both ends by the reference TRBV7-9 and TRBJ2-1 genes, gives the full variable domain DTGVSQNPRHKITKRGQNVTFRCDPISEHNRLYWYRQTLGQGPEFLTYFQNEAQLEKSRLLSDRFSAERPKGSFSTLEIQRTEQGDSAMYLCASSLDLGEGEIEQFFGPGTRLTVL.